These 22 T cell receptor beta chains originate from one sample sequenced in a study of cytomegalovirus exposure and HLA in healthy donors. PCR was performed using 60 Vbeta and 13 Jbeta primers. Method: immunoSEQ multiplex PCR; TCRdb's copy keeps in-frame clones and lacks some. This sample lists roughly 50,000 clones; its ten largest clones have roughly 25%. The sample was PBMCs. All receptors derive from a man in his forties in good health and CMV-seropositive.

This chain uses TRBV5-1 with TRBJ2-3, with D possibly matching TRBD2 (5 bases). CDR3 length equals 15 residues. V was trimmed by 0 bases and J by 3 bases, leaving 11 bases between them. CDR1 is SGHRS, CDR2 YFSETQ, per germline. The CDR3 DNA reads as TGCGCCAGCAGCTTGGGAAGCGGACCAACAGATACGCAGTATTTT. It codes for CASSLGSGPTDTQYF.

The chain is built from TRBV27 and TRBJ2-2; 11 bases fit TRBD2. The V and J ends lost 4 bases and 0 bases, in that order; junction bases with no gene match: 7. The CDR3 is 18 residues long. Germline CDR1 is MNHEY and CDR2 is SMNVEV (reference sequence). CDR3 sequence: CASSSGTSGYANTGELFF. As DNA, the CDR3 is TGTGCCAGCAGTTCCGGGACTAGCGGCTACGCGAACACCGGGGAGCTGTTTTTT.

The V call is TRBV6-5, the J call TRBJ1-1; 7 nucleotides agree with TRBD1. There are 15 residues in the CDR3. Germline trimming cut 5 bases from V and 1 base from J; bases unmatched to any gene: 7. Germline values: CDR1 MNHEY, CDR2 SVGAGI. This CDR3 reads CASSRFRQGNTEAFF. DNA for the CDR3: TGTGCCAGCAGTCGCTTCCGACAGGGGAACACTGAAGCTTTCTTT.

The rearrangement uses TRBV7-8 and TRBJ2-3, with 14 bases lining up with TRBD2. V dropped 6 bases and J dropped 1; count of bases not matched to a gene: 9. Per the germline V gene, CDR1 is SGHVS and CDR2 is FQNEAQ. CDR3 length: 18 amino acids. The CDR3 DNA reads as TGTGCCAGCAGTTGGGGACTAGCGGGAGACGTAGGCACAGATACGCAGTATTTT. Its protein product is CASSWGLAGDVGTDTQYF.

The chain's CDR3 is CASSAMRNQPQHF. The CDR3 DNA follows: TGTGCCAGCAGTGCCATGAGGAATCAGCCCCAGCATTTT. The chain has TRBV6-1 and TRBJ1-5; D unclear. The V and J ends lost 4 bases and 4 bases respectively, with 8 bases between them. Looked up from germline, CDR1 is MNHNS and CDR2 is SASEGT. The CDR3 is 13 residues long.

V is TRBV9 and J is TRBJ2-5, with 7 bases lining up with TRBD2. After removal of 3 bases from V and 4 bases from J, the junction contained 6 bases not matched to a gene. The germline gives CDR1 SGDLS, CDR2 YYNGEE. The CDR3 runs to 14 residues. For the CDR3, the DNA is TGTGCCAGCAGCGCTCATGGGGGGGGAGAGACCCAGTACTTC. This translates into CASSAHGGGETQYF.

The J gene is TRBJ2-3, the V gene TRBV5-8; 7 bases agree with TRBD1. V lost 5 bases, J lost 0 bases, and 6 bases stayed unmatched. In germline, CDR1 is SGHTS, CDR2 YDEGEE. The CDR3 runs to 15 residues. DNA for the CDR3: TGTGCCAGCAGTCTCCCGGGACAGAGCACAGATACGCAGTATTTT. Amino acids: CASSLPGQSTDTQYF. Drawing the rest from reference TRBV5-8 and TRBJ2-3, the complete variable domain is EAGVTQSPTHLIKTRGQQATLRCSPISGHTSVYWYQQALGLGLQFLLWYDEGEERNRGNFPPRFSGRQFPNYSSELNVNALELEDSALYLCASSLPGQSTDTQYFGPGTRLTVL.

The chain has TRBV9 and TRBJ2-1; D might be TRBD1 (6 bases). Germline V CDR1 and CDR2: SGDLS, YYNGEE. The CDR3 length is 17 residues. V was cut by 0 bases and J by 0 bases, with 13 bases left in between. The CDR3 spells CASSVDEGHPSYNEQFF. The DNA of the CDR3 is TGTGCCAGCAGCGTAGATGAGGGACATCCCTCCTACAATGAGCAGTTCTTC.

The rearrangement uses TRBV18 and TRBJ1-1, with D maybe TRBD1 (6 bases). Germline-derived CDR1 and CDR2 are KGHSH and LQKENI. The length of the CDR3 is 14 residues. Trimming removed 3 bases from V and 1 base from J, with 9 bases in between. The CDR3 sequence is CASSPGTSNTEAFF. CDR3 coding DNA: TGTGCCAGCTCACCCGGGACATCGAACACTGAAGCTTTCTTT.

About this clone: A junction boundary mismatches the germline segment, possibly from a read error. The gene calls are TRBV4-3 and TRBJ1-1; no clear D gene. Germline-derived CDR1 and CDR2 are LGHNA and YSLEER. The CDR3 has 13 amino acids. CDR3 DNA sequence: TGCGCCAGCAGCCAAGATGCGGGCCGGGAGCTTTCTTTT. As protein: CASSQDAGRELSF.

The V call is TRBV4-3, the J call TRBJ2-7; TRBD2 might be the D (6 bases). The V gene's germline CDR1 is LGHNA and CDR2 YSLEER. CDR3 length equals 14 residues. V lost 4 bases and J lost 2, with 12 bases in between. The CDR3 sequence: CASSPGLHAYEQYF. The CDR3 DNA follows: TGCGCCAGCAGCCCGGGACTGCATGCCTACGAGCAGTACTTC.

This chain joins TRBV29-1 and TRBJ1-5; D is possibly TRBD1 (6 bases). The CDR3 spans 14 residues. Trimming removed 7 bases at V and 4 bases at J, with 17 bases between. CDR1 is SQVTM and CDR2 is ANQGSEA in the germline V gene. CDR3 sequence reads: CSATLDSKNQPQHF. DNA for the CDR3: TGCAGCGCCACCCTGGACAGCAAAAATCAGCCCCAGCATTTT. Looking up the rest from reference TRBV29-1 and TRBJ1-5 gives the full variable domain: SAVISQKPSRDICQRGTSLTIQCQVDSQVTMMFWYRQQPGQSLTLIATANQGSEATYESGFVIDKFPISRPNLTFSTLTVSNMSPEDSSIYLCSATLDSKNQPQHFGDGTRLSIL.

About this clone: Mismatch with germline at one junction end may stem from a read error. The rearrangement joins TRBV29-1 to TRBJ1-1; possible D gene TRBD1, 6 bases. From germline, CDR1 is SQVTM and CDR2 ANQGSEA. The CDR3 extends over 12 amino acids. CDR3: CSFSTGNTEDFF. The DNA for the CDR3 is TGCAGCTTCTCTACAGGGAACACTGAAGATTTCTTT.

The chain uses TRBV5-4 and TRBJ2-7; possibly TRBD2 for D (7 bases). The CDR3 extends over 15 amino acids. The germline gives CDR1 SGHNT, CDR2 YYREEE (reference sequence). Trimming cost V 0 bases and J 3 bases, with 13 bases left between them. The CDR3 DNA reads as TGTGCCAGCAGCTTGGCCGGGGGGCCGGACTACGAGCAGTACTTC. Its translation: CASSLAGGPDYEQYF.

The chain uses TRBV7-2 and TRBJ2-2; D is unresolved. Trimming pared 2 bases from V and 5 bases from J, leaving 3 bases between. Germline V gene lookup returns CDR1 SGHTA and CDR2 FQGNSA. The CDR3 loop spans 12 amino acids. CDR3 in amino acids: CASSLLTGELFF. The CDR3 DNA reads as TGTGCCAGCAGCTTACTTACCGGGGAGCTGTTTTTT.

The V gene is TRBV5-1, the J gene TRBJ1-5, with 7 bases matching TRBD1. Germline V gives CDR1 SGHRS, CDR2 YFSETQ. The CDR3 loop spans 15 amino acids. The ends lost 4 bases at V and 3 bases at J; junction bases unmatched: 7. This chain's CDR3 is CASSPETGNNQPQHF. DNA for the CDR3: TGCGCCAGCAGCCCGGAGACAGGGAACAATCAGCCCCAGCATTTT.

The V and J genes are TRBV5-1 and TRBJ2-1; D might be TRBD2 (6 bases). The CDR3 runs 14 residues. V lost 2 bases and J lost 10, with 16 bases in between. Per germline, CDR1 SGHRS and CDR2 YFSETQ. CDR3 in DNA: TGCGCCAGCAGCTTCGGACCGAAGGAGGGGGAGCAGTTCTTC. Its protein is CASSFGPKEGEQFF.

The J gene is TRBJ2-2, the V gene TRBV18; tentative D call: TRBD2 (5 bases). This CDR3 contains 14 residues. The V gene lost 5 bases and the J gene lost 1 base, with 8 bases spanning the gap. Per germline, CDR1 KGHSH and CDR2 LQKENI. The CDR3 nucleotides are TGTGCCAGCTCAGAAAGCGGGAACACCGGGGAGCTGTTTTTT. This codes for CASSESGNTGELFF.

CDR3 sequence reads: CASSTGQSYEQYF. The CDR3 region has the DNA TGCGCCAGCAGCACCGGACAGAGCTACGAGCAGTACTTC. This rearrangement joins TRBV5-1 to TRBJ2-7, with a possible D match to TRBD1 (6 bases). V dropped 4 bases and J dropped 3 bases, with 11 bases sitting between them. Germline values: CDR1 SGHRS, CDR2 YFSETQ. This CDR3 has 13 residues.

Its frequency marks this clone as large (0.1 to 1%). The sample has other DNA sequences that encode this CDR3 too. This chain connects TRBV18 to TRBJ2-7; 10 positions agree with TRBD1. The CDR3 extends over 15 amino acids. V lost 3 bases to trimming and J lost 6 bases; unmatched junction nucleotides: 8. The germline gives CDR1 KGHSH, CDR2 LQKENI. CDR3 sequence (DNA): TGTGCCAGCTCACCCCTCCCCGGGACAGGGGTCGAGCAGTACTTC. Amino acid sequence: CASSPLPGTGVEQYF.

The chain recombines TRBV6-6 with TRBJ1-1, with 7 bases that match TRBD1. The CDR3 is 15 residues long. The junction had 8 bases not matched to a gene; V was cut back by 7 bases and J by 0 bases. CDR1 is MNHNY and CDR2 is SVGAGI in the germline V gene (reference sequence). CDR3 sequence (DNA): TGTGCCAGCACCTCTACCGGACAGGTGAACACTGAAGCTTTCTTT. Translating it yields CASTSTGQVNTEAFF.

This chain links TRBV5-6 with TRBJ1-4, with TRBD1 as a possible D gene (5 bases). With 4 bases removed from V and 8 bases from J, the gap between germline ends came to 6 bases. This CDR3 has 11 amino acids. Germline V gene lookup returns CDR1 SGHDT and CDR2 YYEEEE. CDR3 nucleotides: TGTGCCAGCAGCCGGGGGGAAAAACTGTTTTTT. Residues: CASSRGEKLFF.